The next 15 T cell receptor beta chains were all read from a single sample in a study of blood T cell repertoires in COVID-19. The protocol was immunoSEQ multiplex PCR, while the TCRdb copy is restricted to in-frame clones and leaves out a portion. This sample has some 190,000 clones, with about 88% found just once. Specimen: peripheral blood. Receptor source: a woman older than 75 with acute or convalescent COVID-19.

The chain couples TRBV7-2 to TRBJ2-7; D remains unclear. CDR1 and CDR2 from the germline V gene are SGHTA and FQGNSA. The CDR3 is made up of 16 amino acids. Trimming cost V 1 base and J 3 bases, with 16 bases left between them. In DNA form, the CDR3 reads TGTGCCAGCAGCTTAGGAATAATCTCGCCGGTCTACGAGCAGTACTTC. This gives the protein CASSLGIISPVYEQYF.

V and J are TRBV4-3 and TRBJ2-1, with a weak D call TRBD2 (5 bases). CDR3 size: 13 residues. Germline V lookup: CDR1 LGHNA, CDR2 YSLEER. V lost 0 bases and J lost 9, with 9 bases in between. CDR3 protein: CASSQEGGGEQFF. CDR3 DNA sequence: TGCGCCAGCAGCCAAGAGGGCGGAGGTGAGCAGTTCTTC.

The rearrangement joins TRBV27 to TRBJ1-5; TRBD1 might be the D (5 bases). Germline CDR1 reads MNHEY; CDR2 reads SMNVEV (reference sequence). The CDR3 covers 13 residues. V was cut by 8 bases and J by 7 bases, with 15 bases left in between. The CDR3 loop is CASSGERRQPQHF. The CDR3 nucleotides are TGTGCCAGCTCGGGGGAGAGGCGGCAGCCCCAGCATTTT.

The genes are TRBV5-4 and TRBJ2-4; D is ambiguous. This CDR3 contains 17 residues. V lost 0 bases, J lost 1 base, and 14 bases lay in between. Germline-derived CDR1 and CDR2 are SGHNT and YYREEE (reference sequence). The CDR3 loop is CASSLAQPGAAKNIQYF. CDR3 nucleotides: TGTGCCAGCAGCTTGGCCCAGCCTGGAGCCGCCAAAAACATTCAGTACTTC.

The V and J genes are TRBV9 and TRBJ2-1; 7 nucleotides align to TRBD1. The CDR3 is 15 residues long. V lost 1 base to trimming and J lost 5 bases; unmatched junction nucleotides: 6. The germline V gene encodes CDR1 SGDLS and CDR2 YYNGEE. Written as DNA, the CDR3 is TGTGCCAGCAGCGTATCCGGGACAGTAAACAATGAGCAGTTCTTC. This sequence encodes CASSVSGTVNNEQFF.

The chain has TRBV29-1 and TRBJ2-3, with D possibly TRBD1 on 6 matching bases. Deletions cut 6 bases from V and 4 bases from J, with 11 bases between. The CDR3 has 12 residues. The V gene's germline CDR1 is SQVTM and CDR2 ANQGSEA. In DNA, the CDR3 is TGCAGCGTAGTACAGGGTCCAGATACGCAGTATTTT. This gives the protein CSVVQGPDTQYF.

This rearrangement joins TRBV18 to TRBJ2-7; 8 bases match TRBD2. Germline V CDR1 and CDR2: KGHSH, LQKENI. V shed 0 bases and J 3 bases; nucleotides not matched to a gene: 7. This CDR3 has 16 residues. CDR3 sequence: CASSPPGLAGLYEQYF. CDR3 coding DNA: TGTGCCAGCTCACCACCGGGGCTAGCGGGCCTCTACGAGCAGTACTTC.

The chain links TRBV27 to TRBJ1-4; D call uncertain. Germline lookup yields CDR1 MNHEY and CDR2 SMNVEV (reference sequence). The CDR3 extends over 16 amino acids. The ends were cut back, 4 bases at V and 5 bases at J, with 17 bases in the middle. In DNA form, the CDR3 reads TGTGCCAGCAGTTCCATTCAGTTTCTAGGAAATGAAAAACTGTTTTTT. Translation gives CASSSIQFLGNEKLFF.

This clone has a single count. The rearrangement uses TRBV4-1 and TRBJ2-7; possibly TRBD1 for D (7 bases). The V gene's germline CDR1 is MGHRA and CDR2 YSYEKL. V was cut by 4 bases and J by 7 bases, with 20 bases left in between. This CDR3 spans 15 amino acids. The CDR3 loop is CASSPGGGGLREQYF. In nucleotides, the CDR3 is TGCGCCAGCAGCCCAGGGGGTGGGGGGCTAAGGGAGCAGTACTTC.

The rearrangement joins TRBV29-1 to TRBJ2-3; D is possibly TRBD2 (5 bases). In germline, CDR1 is SQVTM, CDR2 ANQGSEA. Trimming took off 5 bases at V and 1 base at J, with 7 bases between the two ends. The CDR3 length is 12 residues. The CDR3 DNA reads TGCAGCGTTATGCGGGGCACAGATACGCAGTATTTT. Protein product: CSVMRGTDTQYF.

This sequence joins TRBV7-2 and TRBJ1-2, with D possibly being TRBD1 (5 bases). Trimming took 8 bases from V and 6 from J, leaving 22 bases between them. From germline, CDR1 is SGHTA and CDR2 FQGNSA. The CDR3 spans 15 residues. This CDR3 reads CASSTAGRKGNGYTF. CDR3 sequence (DNA): TGTGCCAGCTCAACAGCAGGGCGGAAGGGTAATGGCTACACCTTC.

V usage is TRBV7-9 and J usage is TRBJ1-5, with 8 bases that match TRBD1. After removal of 6 bases from V and 5 bases from J, the junction contained 3 bases not matched to a gene. CDR1 and CDR2 from the germline V gene are SEHNR and FQNEAQ (reference sequence). This CDR3 contains 13 residues. In DNA, the CDR3 is TGTGCCAGCAGGAACAGGGGGGATCAGCCCCAGCATTTT. Encoded protein: CASRNRGDQPQHF.

V gene TRBV7-6 combines with J gene TRBJ2-2, with D possibly matching TRBD2 (5 bases). The V end lost 3 bases, the J end lost 5 bases, and 7 bases lay between the germline ends. Germline CDR1 SGHVS, CDR2 FNYEAQ. The CDR3 is 13 amino acids. The CDR3 region has the DNA TGTGCCAGCAGCTTGACGGGGACCGGGGAGCTGTTTTTT. This encodes CASSLTGTGELFF.

The chain couples TRBV6-2 or TRBV6-3 to TRBJ2-7, with D perhaps matching TRBD2 (6 bases). The ends were cut back, 4 bases at V and 0 bases at J, with 13 bases in the middle. The V gene's germline CDR1 is MNHEY and CDR2 SVGEGT. CDR3 size: 15 residues. CDR3 in amino acids: CASSWTGVSSYEQYF. The CDR3 coding sequence is TGTGCCAGCAGTTGGACGGGGGTGAGCTCCTACGAGCAGTACTTC.

V usage is TRBV3-1 (or the pseudogene TRBV3-2) and J usage is TRBJ2-3; 10 bases line up with TRBD2. The CDR3 covers 17 residues. Trimming at V came to 5 bases and at J to 5 bases, leaving 13 bases not matched to a gene. Germline V gene sequence: CDR1 LGHDT, CDR2 YNNKEL (reference sequence). This chain's CDR3 is CASSVGLADPLGDTQYF. Here the CDR3 DNA reads TGTGCCAGCAGCGTTGGACTAGCGGACCCTCTGGGAGATACGCAGTATTTT.